Below, 2 T cell receptor beta chains from the same sample are listed, as sequenced in a study of blood T cell repertoires in COVID-19. TCRdb's table, derived via immunoSEQ multiplex PCR, lists solely in-frame clones and lacks some. Here the sample spans 80,000 to 95,000 clones, about four fifths being singletons. The sequencing sample was made of peripheral blood. The receptors originated from an elderly woman with active or convalescent COVID-19.

This rearrangement joins TRBV27 to TRBJ2-7; 12 bases fit TRBD1. The germline V gene has CDR1 MNHEY and CDR2 SMNVEV (reference sequence). This CDR3 is built from 16 residues. The J segment lost 6 bases and the V segment lost 0 bases, leaving 6 bases of the junction unmatched. CDR3 sequence: CASSLSGTGGDGEQYF. CDR3 in DNA: TGTGCCAGCAGTTTATCAGGGACAGGGGGCGACGGCGAGCAGTACTTC.

The chain carries TRBV28 and TRBJ2-3; 8 bases agree with TRBD2. CDR1 and CDR2 (germline): MDHEN, SYDVKM. Unmatched junction bases numbered 15, after V lost 11 bases and J lost 2 bases. The CDR3 has 16 residues. This CDR3 is CAGGGSGRVPTDTQYF. The CDR3 nucleotides are TGTGCCGGCGGGGGGTCAGGTCGGGTCCCCACAGATACGCAGTATTTT.